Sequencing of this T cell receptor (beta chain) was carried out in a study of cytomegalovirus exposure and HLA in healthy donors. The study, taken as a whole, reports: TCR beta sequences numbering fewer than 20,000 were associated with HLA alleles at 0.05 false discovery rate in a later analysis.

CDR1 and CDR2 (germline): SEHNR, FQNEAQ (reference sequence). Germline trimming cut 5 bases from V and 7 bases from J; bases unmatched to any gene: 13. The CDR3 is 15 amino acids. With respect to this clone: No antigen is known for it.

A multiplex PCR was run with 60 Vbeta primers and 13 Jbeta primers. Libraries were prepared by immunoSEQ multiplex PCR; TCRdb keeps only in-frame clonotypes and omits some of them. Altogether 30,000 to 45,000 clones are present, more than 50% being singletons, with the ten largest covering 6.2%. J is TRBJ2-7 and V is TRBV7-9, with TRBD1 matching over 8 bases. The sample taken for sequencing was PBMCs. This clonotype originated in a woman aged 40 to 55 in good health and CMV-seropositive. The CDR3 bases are TGTGCCAGCAGCAGTCTACCAGGGGGCGCGGGTGAGCAGTACTTC. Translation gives CASSSLPGGAGEQYF.